A single sample gave rise to the 4 T cell receptor beta chains below, sequenced in a study of pediatric ulcerative colitis. Sequencing was performed with immunoSEQ multiplex PCR; in TCRdb, only in-frame clones are kept and a portion is missing. The sample consists of tens of thousands of clones, around 78% of them appearing once. The sample comprised blood. The receptors were gathered from a girl aged 10-17 years with moderate ulcerative colitis.

The chain has TRBV11-2 and TRBJ2-1; 8 nucleotides match TRBD2. J was trimmed by 7 bases and V by 5 bases; bases with no gene match: 7. CDR3 length: 14 residues. Per the germline V gene, CDR1 is SGHAT and CDR2 is FQNNGV. Written as DNA, the CDR3 is TGTGCCAGCAGCCTGATGAGCGGGGGAAATGAGCAGTTCTTC. It specifies CASSLMSGGNEQFF.

This clone was seen a handful of times. The J gene is TRBJ1-2, the V gene TRBV5-4, with D unclear. Germline-derived CDR1 and CDR2 are SGHNT and YYREEE (reference sequence). V was pared by 0 bases and J by 3 bases, with 3 bases between. The CDR3 has 12 residues. As DNA, the CDR3 is TGTGCCAGCAGCTTGGACGACTATGGCTACACCTTC. It yields the protein CASSLDDYGYTF.

This clone appeared a few times. V usage is TRBV9 and J usage is TRBJ1-3; a weak D match, TRBD1 (5 bases). The CDR3 consists of 16 residues. Looked up from germline, CDR1 is SGDLS and CDR2 is YYNGEE. Trimming removed 3 bases from V and 0 bases from J, with 13 bases in between. In DNA, the CDR3 is TGTGCCAGCAGCGACACAGGACTCATCTCTGGAAACACCATATATTTT. The encoded protein is CASSDTGLISGNTIYF.

This clone was seen a few times. The chain carries TRBV2 and TRBJ1-2, with D uncertain. Per germline, CDR1 SNHLY and CDR2 FYNNEI. V was cut by 6 bases and J by 2 bases, with 10 bases left in between. The CDR3 is 13 amino acids. The CDR3 nucleotides read TGTGCCAGCAGATCAGGAGAAAACTATGGCTACACCTTC. Its translation is CASRSGENYGYTF.